This T cell receptor (beta chain) emerged from a study of T cells in localized non-small cell lung cancer. Libraries were prepared by immunoSEQ multiplex PCR; TCRdb keeps only in-frame clonotypes and omits some of them. The sample contains 25,000 to 35,000 clones, about four fifths of which appear only once. The CDR3 runs to 18 residues. V was shortened by 9 bases and J by 0 bases, with 24 bases between the two germline ends. Germline lookup yields CDR1 LNHDA and CDR2 SQIVND (reference sequence). Sequenced material: peripheral blood mononuclear cells, taken before any cancer treatment. The sequence derives from a man between 35 and 75 years old with stage III lung adenocarcinoma. The rearrangement uses TRBV19 and TRBJ1-5, with TRBD1 as a possible D gene (6 bases). CDR3 nucleotides: TGTGCCAGCAAGGAATCTCTCGGGACACGTTATAGCAATCAGCCCCAGCATTTT. It specifies CASKESLGTRYSNQPQHF.